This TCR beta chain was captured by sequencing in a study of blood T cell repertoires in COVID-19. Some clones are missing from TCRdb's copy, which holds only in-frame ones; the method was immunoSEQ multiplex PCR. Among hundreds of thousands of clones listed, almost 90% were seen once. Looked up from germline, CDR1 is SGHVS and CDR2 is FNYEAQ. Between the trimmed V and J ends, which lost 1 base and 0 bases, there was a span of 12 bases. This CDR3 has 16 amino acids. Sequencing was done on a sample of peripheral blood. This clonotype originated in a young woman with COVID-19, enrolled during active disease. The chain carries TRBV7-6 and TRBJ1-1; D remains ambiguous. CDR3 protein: CASSLGQSLMNTEAFF. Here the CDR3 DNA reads TGTGCCAGCAGCTTAGGCCAGTCCTTAATGAACACTGAAGCTTTCTTT.